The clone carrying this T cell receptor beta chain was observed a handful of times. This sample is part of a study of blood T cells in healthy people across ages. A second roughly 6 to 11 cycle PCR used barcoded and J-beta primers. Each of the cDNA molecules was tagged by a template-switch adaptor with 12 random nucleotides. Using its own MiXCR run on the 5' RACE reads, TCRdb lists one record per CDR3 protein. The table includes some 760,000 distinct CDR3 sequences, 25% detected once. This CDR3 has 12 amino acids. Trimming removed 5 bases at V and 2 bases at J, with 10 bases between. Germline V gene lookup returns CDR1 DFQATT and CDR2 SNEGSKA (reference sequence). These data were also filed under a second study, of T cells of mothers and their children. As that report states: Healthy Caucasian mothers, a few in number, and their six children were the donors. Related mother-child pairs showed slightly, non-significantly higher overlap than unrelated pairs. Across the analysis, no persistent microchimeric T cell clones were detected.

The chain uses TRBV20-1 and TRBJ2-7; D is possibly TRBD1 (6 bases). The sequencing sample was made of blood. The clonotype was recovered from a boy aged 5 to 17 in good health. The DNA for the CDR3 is TGCAGTGCTTGGACAGCTACCTACGAGCAGTACTTC. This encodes CSAWTATYEQYF.